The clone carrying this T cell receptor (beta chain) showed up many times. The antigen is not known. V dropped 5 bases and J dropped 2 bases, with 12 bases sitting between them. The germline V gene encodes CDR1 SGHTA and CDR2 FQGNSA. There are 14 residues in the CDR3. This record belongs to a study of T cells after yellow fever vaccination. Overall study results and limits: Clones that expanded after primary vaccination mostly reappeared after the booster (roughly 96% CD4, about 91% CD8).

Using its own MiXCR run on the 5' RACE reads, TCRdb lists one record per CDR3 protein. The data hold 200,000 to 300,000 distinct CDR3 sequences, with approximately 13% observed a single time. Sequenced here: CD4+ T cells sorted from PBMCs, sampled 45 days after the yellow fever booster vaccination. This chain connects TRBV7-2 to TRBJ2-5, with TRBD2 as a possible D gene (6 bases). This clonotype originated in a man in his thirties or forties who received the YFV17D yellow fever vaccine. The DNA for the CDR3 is TGTGCCAGCAGCCGCAGGAGGGAACAAGAGACCCAGTACTTC. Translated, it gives CASSRRREQETQYF.